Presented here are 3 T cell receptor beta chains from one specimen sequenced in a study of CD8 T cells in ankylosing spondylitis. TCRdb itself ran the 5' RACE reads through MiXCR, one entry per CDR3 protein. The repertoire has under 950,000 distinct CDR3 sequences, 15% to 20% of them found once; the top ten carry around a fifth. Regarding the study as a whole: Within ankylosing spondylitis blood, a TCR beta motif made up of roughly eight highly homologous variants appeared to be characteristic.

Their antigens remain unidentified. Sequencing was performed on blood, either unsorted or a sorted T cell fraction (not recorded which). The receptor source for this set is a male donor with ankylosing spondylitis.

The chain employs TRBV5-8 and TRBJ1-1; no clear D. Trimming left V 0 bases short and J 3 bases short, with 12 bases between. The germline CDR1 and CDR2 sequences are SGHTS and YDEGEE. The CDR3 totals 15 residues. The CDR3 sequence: CASSLDPGDDTEAFF. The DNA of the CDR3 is TGTGCCAGCAGCTTGGATCCCGGGGATGACACTGAAGCTTTCTTT. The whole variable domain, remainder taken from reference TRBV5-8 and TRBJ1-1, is EAGVTQSPTHLIKTRGQQATLRCSPISGHTSVYWYQQALGLGLQFLLWYDEGEERNRGNFPPRFSGRQFPNYSSELNVNALELEDSALYLCASSLDPGDDTEAFFGQGTRLTVV.

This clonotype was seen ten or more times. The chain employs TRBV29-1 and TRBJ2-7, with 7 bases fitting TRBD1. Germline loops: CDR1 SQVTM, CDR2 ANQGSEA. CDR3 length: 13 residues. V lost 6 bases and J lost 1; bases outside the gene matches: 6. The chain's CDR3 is CSVRTGGSYEQYF. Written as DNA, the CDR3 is TGCAGCGTGAGGACAGGAGGATCCTACGAGCAGTACTTC.

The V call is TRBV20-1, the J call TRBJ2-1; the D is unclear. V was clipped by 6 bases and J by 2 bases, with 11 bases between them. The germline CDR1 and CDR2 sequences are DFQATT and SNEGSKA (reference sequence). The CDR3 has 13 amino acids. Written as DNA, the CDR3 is TGCAGTGCCATCGTTGGGACCTACAATGAGCAGTTCTTC. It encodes CSAIVGTYNEQFF.